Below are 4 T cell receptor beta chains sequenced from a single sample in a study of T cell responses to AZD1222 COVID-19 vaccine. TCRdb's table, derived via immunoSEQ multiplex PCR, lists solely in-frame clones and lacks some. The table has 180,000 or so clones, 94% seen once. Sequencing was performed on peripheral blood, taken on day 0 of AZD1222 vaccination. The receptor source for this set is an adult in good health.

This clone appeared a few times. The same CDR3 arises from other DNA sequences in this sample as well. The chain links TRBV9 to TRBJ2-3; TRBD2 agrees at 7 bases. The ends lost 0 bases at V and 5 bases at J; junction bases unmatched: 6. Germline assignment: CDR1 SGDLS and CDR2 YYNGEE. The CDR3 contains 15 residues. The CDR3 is CASSVGGRAGDTQYF. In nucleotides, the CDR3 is TGTGCCAGCAGCGTAGGTGGGAGGGCCGGAGATACGCAGTATTTT.

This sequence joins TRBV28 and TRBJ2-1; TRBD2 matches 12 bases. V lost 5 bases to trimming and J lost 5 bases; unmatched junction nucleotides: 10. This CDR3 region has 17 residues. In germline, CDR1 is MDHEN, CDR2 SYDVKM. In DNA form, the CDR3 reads TGTGCCAGCAGTACCCGCCGAGGACTAGCGGGGAACAATGAGCAGTTCTTC. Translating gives CASSTRRGLAGNNEQFF. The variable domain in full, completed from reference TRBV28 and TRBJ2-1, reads DVKVTQSSRYLVKRTGEKVFLECVQDMDHENMFWYRQDPGLGLRLIYFSYDVKMKEKGDIPEGYSVSREKKERFSLILESASTNQTSMYLCASSTRRGLAGNNEQFFGPGTRLTVL.

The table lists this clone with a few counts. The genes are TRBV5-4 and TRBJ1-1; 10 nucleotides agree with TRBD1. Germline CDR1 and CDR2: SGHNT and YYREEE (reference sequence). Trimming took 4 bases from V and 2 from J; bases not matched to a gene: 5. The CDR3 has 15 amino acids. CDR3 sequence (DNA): TGTGCCAGCAGCATAGACAGGGGGCCCAACACTGAAGCTTTCTTT. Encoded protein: CASSIDRGPNTEAFF.

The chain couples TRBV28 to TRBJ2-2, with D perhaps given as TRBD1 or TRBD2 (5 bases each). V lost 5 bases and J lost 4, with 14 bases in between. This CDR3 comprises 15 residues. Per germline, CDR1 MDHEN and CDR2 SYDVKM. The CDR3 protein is CASSPQWDRTGELFF. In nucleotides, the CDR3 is TGTGCCAGCAGTCCCCAATGGGACCGCACCGGGGAGCTGTTTTTT.